The 28 T cell receptor beta chains presented below share a single source sample, sequenced in a study of regulatory T cells in long-lasting Graves disease. The time point denotes: newly diagnosed GD, antithyroid drugs for less than 3 months. Generation of the TCR library employed RNA extracted from PBMCs. CDR3-region Arm-PCR and iRepertoire HTBI primers produced the TCR beta libraries. TCRdb reprocessed the multiplex PCR reads with MiXCR, giving one entry per CDR3 protein. The sample includes roughly 530,000 distinct CDR3 sequences, approximately 16% of them seen just once. These data are also associated with another study on T cells in Graves' hyperthyroidism and ophthalmopathy.

The sample consisted of peripheral blood mononuclear cells (PBMCs), taken at new diagnosis, from a patient treated with antithyroid drugs. The receptors shown here come from a woman aged 35-65 years with Graves disease.

The chain employs TRBV20-1 and TRBJ1-6; D may be TRBD1 (5 bases). This CDR3 has 15 amino acids. CDR1 is DFQATT and CDR2 is SNEGSKA in the germline V gene (reference sequence). V lost 0 bases and J lost 8, with 14 bases in between. In DNA form, the CDR3 reads TGCAGTGCTAGAGATAAACAGGTTGAACATTCACCCCTCCACTTT. Translating it yields CSARDKQVEHSPLHF.

This clonotype was recorded at least ten times. J is TRBJ2-3 and V is TRBV11-2, with TRBD2 identical over 10 bases. With 5 bases clipped from V and 5 bases from J, the junction kept 7 bases outside the gene matches. The CDR3 is made up of 15 amino acids. Per germline, CDR1 SGHAT and CDR2 FQNNGV. CDR3 amino acids: CASSIPGLAIDTQYF. The DNA of the CDR3 is TGTGCCAGCAGCATTCCGGGACTAGCGATAGATACGCAGTATTTT. The entire variable domain, with the rest obtained from reference TRBV11-2 and TRBJ2-3, is as follows: EAGVAQSPRYKIIEKRQSVAFWCNPISGHATLYWYQQILGQGPKLLIQFQNNGVVDDSQLPKDRFSAERLKGVDSTLKIQPAKLEDSAVYLCASSIPGLAIDTQYFGPGTRLTVL.

This clonotype was seen only a few times. J is TRBJ1-6 and V is TRBV6-2 or TRBV6-3; D is unclear. Trimming removed 4 bases from V and 1 base from J, with 8 bases in between. The CDR3 has 15 residues. Germline CDR1 MNHEY, CDR2 SVGEGT. CDR3 bases: TGTGCCAGCAGTTTTGGGGTATCCTATAATTCACCCCTCCACTTT. Encoded protein: CASSFGVSYNSPLHF.

This clonotype was picked up a small number of times. This chain links TRBV12-5 with TRBJ2-2; a weak D match, TRBD1 (6 bases). The CDR3 sequence is 15 residues long. The ends were cut back, 3 bases at V and 0 bases at J, with 8 bases in the middle. Germline CDR1 and CDR2: LGHNT and FRNRAP. CDR3 sequence reads: CASGLTGTNTGELFF. CDR3 nucleotides: TGTGCTAGTGGTTTAACAGGGACGAACACCGGGGAGCTGTTTTTT.

This clonotype was counted at least ten times. In nucleotides, the CDR3 is TGTGCCAGCAGGGCCGAGTTCGGGGTAAGGATGGACAATGAGCAGTTCTTC. This translates into CASRAEFGVRMDNEQFF. This chain uses TRBV6-1 with TRBJ2-1, with D tentatively TRBD2 (5 bases). This CDR3 has 17 residues. Germline CDR1 reads MNHNS; CDR2 reads SASEGT. Trimming pared 6 bases from V and 5 bases from J, leaving 23 bases between.

A note on this clonotype: One end of the junction fails to match germline, which may point to a read error. V usage is TRBV3-1 and J usage is TRBJ1-3, with 7 bases matching TRBD1. The CDR3 is made up of 14 amino acids. The germline gives CDR1 LGHDT, CDR2 YNNKEL (reference sequence). The DNA of the CDR3 is TGTGCCAGCAGACCTTGGGACAGCGGAACCACCATATATTTT. Encoded protein: CASRPWDSGTTIYF.

This clonotype was picked up one time. The rearrangement joins TRBV2 to TRBJ2-4; possibly TRBD1 or TRBD2 for D (5 bases each). Trimming took off 3 bases at V and 0 bases at J, with 12 bases between the two ends. The CDR3 runs to 16 residues. CDR1 is SNHLY, CDR2 FYNNEI, per germline. The CDR3: CASSEGVDRAKNIQYF. CDR3 nucleotide sequence: TGTGCCAGCAGTGAGGGGGTCGACAGAGCCAAAAACATTCAGTACTTC.

This clonotype occurred once. Just one base apart from a much larger clone, this may be a read error. The V and J genes are TRBV6-1 and TRBJ2-1; D uncertain. From germline, CDR1 is MNHNS and CDR2 SASEGT. V lost 6 bases to trimming and J lost 10 bases, with 25 bases between them. The CDR3 contains 16 residues. The chain's CDR3 is CASSAPWGNLPYEQFF. The CDR3 DNA is TGTGCCAGCAGCGCCCCGTGGGGTAATCTTCCCTACGAGCAGTTCTTC.

On this clonotype: Being one base from a much bigger clone, this may be a read error. V usage is TRBV12-3 or TRBV12-4 and J usage is TRBJ1-1; D unresolved. The CDR3 has 12 amino acids. CDR3 loop: CASKMTSTGAFF. Here the CDR3 DNA reads TGTGCCAGCAAAATGACAAGCACTGGAGCTTTCTTT.

This clonotype has more than one count but fewer than ten. The chain employs TRBV10-3 and TRBJ2-7, with D possibly being TRBD2 (7 bases). The V and J ends lost 7 bases and 4 bases respectively, with 20 bases between them. The germline V gene has CDR1 ENHRY and CDR2 SYGVKD. The CDR3 is 15 amino acids. In DNA form, the CDR3 reads TGTGCCATCAAGAGGGGGGGGTCAGCGACTTACGAGCAGTACTTC. It codes for CAIKRGGSATYEQYF.

The chain recombines TRBV5-5 with TRBJ2-1, with 9 nucleotides matching TRBD1. The CDR3 is made up of 14 amino acids. The J segment lost 8 bases and the V segment lost 5 bases, leaving 8 bases of the junction unmatched. Germline assignment: CDR1 SGHKS and CDR2 YYEKEE (reference sequence). The CDR3 region is CASRPGTGTYEQFF. The CDR3 bases are TGTGCCAGCAGACCCGGGACAGGGACCTATGAGCAGTTCTTC.

This clonotype was recorded many times. This chain connects TRBV11-2 to TRBJ2-7; weak D call: TRBD2 (6 bases). Germline CDR1 reads SGHAT; CDR2 reads FQNNGV. V gave up 1 base and J gave up 0 bases, with 10 bases separating them. CDR3 length: 15 residues. CDR3 residues: CASSLGRAGSYEQYF. CDR3 nucleotides: TGTGCCAGCAGCTTAGGGAGAGCGGGCTCCTACGAGCAGTACTTC.

In its sample, this clonotype was seen a few times. CDR3 DNA: TGTGCCAGTAGGGCCTGGAGGGAGTACACAGATACGCAGTATTTT. Translating it yields CASRAWREYTDTQYF. V usage is TRBV19 and J usage is TRBJ2-3; a possible D gene is TRBD2 (6 bases). The V end was cut by 6 bases, the J end by 2 bases, with 15 bases between. This CDR3 is 15 amino acids long. Germline CDR1 and CDR2: LNHDA and SQIVND (reference sequence).

In this sample, this clonotype turned up a few times. This chain joins TRBV5-1 and TRBJ2-1, with 8 bases lining up with TRBD2. The length of the CDR3 is 16 residues. The germline CDR1 and CDR2 sequences are SGHRS and YFSETQ. V was clipped by 4 bases and J by 0 bases; unmatched bases: 6. The CDR3 is CASSPLTSGSYNEQFF. CDR3 coding DNA: TGCGCCAGCAGCCCCCTCACTAGCGGCTCCTACAATGAGCAGTTCTTC.

This sequence joins TRBV7-9 and TRBJ2-5, with TRBD1 identical over 7 bases. J gave up 5 bases and V 4 bases, and 13 bases lay outside the gene matches. Germline V gene data show CDR1 as SEHNR and CDR2 as FQNEAQ (reference sequence). CDR3 length equals 16 residues. DNA for the CDR3: TGTGCCAGCAGCTCCGTTAGGGACAGAGCGCGGGAGACCCAGTACTTC. Translation: CASSSVRDRARETQYF.

This clonotype showed up many times. The chain is built from TRBV10-3 and TRBJ2-2; possibly TRBD1 or TRBD2 for D (6 bases each). Germline V CDR1 and CDR2: ENHRY, SYGVKD. V dropped 3 bases and J dropped 1 base, with 12 bases sitting between them. The CDR3 is 16 amino acids. The CDR3 nucleotides read TGTGCCATCAGTGACGGAGGGGGACTGAACACCGGGGAGCTGTTTTTT. Its translation is CAISDGGGLNTGELFF.

There are many counts of this clonotype. V usage is TRBV19 and J usage is TRBJ2-1; maybe TRBD2 (5 bases). From germline, CDR1 is LNHDA and CDR2 SQIVND (reference sequence). This CDR3 spans 17 amino acids. Trimming took off 5 bases at V and 4 bases at J, with 21 bases between the two ends. CDR3 sequence: CASSGPGEGEGYNEQFF. In nucleotides, the CDR3 is TGTGCCAGTAGTGGCCCAGGTGAGGGCGAGGGTTACAATGAGCAGTTCTTC. Full variable domain (remainder filled in from reference TRBV19 and TRBJ2-1): DGGITQSPKYLFRKEGQNVTLSCEQNLNHDAMYWYRQDPGQGLRLIYYSQIVNDFQKGDIAEGYSVSREKKESFPLTVTSAQKNPTAFYLCASSGPGEGEGYNEQFFGPGTRLTVL.

This clonotype occurred many times. The gene calls are TRBV5-5 and TRBJ2-2; 7 bases fit TRBD1. Germline V lookup: CDR1 SGHKS, CDR2 YYEKEE (reference sequence). With 1 base clipped from V and 1 base from J, the junction kept 1 base outside the gene matches. The CDR3 length is 15 residues. The CDR3 here is CASSLTGVNTGELFF. The CDR3 DNA reads as TGTGCCAGCAGCTTGACAGGGGTGAACACCGGGGAGCTGTTTTTT.

The V and J genes are TRBV12-3 or TRBV12-4 and TRBJ2-5, with D uncertain. The V and J ends lost 2 bases and 7 bases respectively, with 11 bases between them. The CDR3 totals 13 residues. DNA for the CDR3: TGTGCCAGCAGTTTACTTTTCGTGGGGACCCAGTACTTC. Its translation is CASSLLFVGTQYF.

The V call is TRBV20-1, the J call TRBJ1-1, with D hard to call. Germline V lookup: CDR1 DFQATT, CDR2 SNEGSKA (reference sequence). Trimming shortened V by 2 bases and J by 1 base, and 8 bases separated the two germline ends. The CDR3 covers 13 residues. This chain's CDR3 is CSARKEGNTEAFF. CDR3 nucleotide sequence: TGCAGTGCTAGAAAGGAGGGGAACACTGAAGCTTTCTTT.

This clonotype appeared a few times. One end of the junction fails to match germline, which may point to a read error. This chain joins TRBV5-1 and TRBJ2-1; TRBD2 is a possible D gene (5 bases). Germline V gene lookup returns CDR1 SGHRS and CDR2 YFSETQ. The CDR3 spans 11 residues. The CDR3 nucleotides read TGCGCCAGCAGCTTGGGGGTTGAGGGCCCCTTC. Translating it yields CASSLGVEGPF.

A word on this clonotype: The CDR3 does not end in the conserved phenylalanine or tryptophan, so this is likely a read error. The chain has TRBV5-5 and TRBJ2-7; D possibly corresponds to TRBD2 (5 bases). V was trimmed by 4 bases and J by 0 bases, leaving 14 bases between them. This CDR3 has 15 residues. CDR1 and CDR2 from the germline V gene are SGHKS and YYEKEE (reference sequence). The CDR3 sequence: CASSLEALGSYEQYS. CDR3 DNA sequence: TGTGCCAGCAGCCTGGAGGCACTGGGCTCCTACGAGCAGTACTCC.

The chain employs TRBV19 and TRBJ1-1; TRBD1 might be the D (6 bases). The CDR3 has 15 residues. Germline-derived CDR1 and CDR2 are LNHDA and SQIVND (reference sequence). V lost 5 bases and J lost 6, with 19 bases in between. The CDR3 loop reads CASSYGARGNPEAFF. CDR3 in DNA: TGTGCCAGTAGTTACGGGGCCAGGGGAAACCCTGAAGCTTTCTTT.

This clonotype was detected a few times. A read error may be the cause here, since a much bigger clone is one base away. The rearrangement uses TRBV7-9 and TRBJ2-6, with D tentatively TRBD2 (6 bases). Trimming stripped 4 bases from V and 2 bases from J, with 9 bases between. Germline CDR1 and CDR2: SEHNR and FQNEAQ (reference sequence). The CDR3 loop spans 15 amino acids. Here the CDR3 DNA reads TGTGCCAGCAGCTCAGGAGGGGCTGGGGCCAACGTCCTGACTTTC. It translates to CASSSGGAGANVLTF.

This clonotype was detected many times. The chain has TRBV2 and TRBJ2-1; D perhaps matches TRBD1 (6 bases). V lost 6 bases and J lost 0, with 9 bases in between. The CDR3 spans 14 residues. Per germline, CDR1 SNHLY and CDR2 FYNNEI. Here the CDR3 DNA reads TGTGCCAGCAGGGACAGTGTCTCCTACAATGAGCAGTTCTTC. Its translation: CASRDSVSYNEQFF.

This clonotype has at least ten counts. The chain employs TRBV6-5 and TRBJ1-2, with unresolved D. Germline V CDR1 and CDR2: MNHEY, SVGAGI. The CDR3 spans 15 residues. V was pared by 1 base and J by 0 bases, with 9 bases between. CDR3 DNA: TGTGCCAGCAGTTACTTGCCAACATCTAACTATGGCTACACCTTC. This sequence encodes CASSYLPTSNYGYTF.

This clonotype was seen a few times. The chain combines TRBV6-5 with TRBJ1-4; TRBD1 is a possible D gene (5 bases). Germline V gene sequence: CDR1 MNHEY, CDR2 SVGAGI. The CDR3 is made up of 15 amino acids. Deletions cut 2 bases from V and 0 bases from J, with 7 bases between. This chain's CDR3 is CASSYQGPTNEKLFF. The CDR3 DNA follows: TGTGCCAGCAGTTACCAGGGACCAACTAATGAAAAACTGTTTTTT.

This clonotype has a handful of counts. The chain is built from TRBV11-2 and TRBJ2-2; D may be TRBD2 (6 bases). The V gene lost 4 bases and the J gene lost 4 bases, with 13 bases spanning the gap. The CDR3 extends over 15 amino acids. Germline V gene data show CDR1 as SGHAT and CDR2 as FQNNGV. The CDR3, as DNA: TGTGCCAGCAGCTCAGGGAGGCGGATCACCGGGGAGCTGTTTTTT. Residues: CASSSGRRITGELFF.